This T cell receptor (beta chain) came from a study of blood T cell dynamics during melanoma immunotherapy. Germline V gives CDR1 PRHDT, CDR2 FYEKMQ (reference sequence). The CDR3 covers 17 residues. Germline trimming cut 4 bases from V and 3 bases from J; bases unmatched to any gene: 11. Study observations and caveats: The study could not tell melanoma-specific clones from general immune activation. At W3, later disease-control patients showed bifurcated PBMC repertoire changes, unlike progressors.

Time point of the sample: pre-treatment baseline. Patients had no prior systemic cancer treatment, immunosuppressants or other active cancers. As to this clone: The antigen is undetermined.

Sequencing used immunoSEQ multiplex PCR; TCRdb keeps in-frame clones, though not all of them. The top ten clones hold less than 1.5% of a sample with about 8,500 clones, roughly 77% of them seen once. This specimen consisted of blood, obtained from a patient treated with checkpoint blockade. This chain links TRBV13 with TRBJ2-5; 10 bases map to TRBD1. This sequence was found in a human donor with melanoma. CDR3 nucleotide sequence: TGTGCCAGCAGCTCCCCCGCCGGGACAGGGGACGAAGAGACCCAGTACTTC. It codes for CASSSPAGTGDEETQYF.